The 30 T cell receptor beta chains in this list originate from one sample, sequenced in a study of early T cells in non-severe SARS-CoV-2 infection. TCRdb re-derived calls from the 5' RACE reads in MiXCR, one entry per CDR3 protein. The sample contains about 57,000 distinct CDR3 sequences, over 10% of which appear only once. Sequencing input: whole blood. The receptors here all came from an adult who was a healthcare worker with PCR-confirmed SARS-CoV-2 infection or an uninfected control (not recorded which).

A remark on this clonotype: Just one base apart from a much larger clone, this may be a read error. The chain recombines TRBV2 with TRBJ1-5; D remains unclear. The germline V gene has CDR1 SNHLY and CDR2 FYNNEI. V was cut by 7 bases and J by 5 bases, with 12 bases left in between. The CDR3 totals 13 residues. CDR3 in amino acids: CASIRGLDQPQHF. In DNA, the CDR3 is TGTGCCAGCATTCGAGGACTGGATCAGCCCCAGCATTTT.

In this sample, this clonotype turned up many times. The chain has TRBV5-4 and TRBJ2-1; 9 bases are a match to TRBD1. CDR1 is SGHNT, CDR2 YYREEE, per germline (reference sequence). The V and J ends lost 1 base and 7 bases, in that order; junction bases with no gene match: 6. This CDR3 has 15 residues. CDR3 residues: CASSLQGQGRNEQFF. For the CDR3, the DNA is TGTGCCAGCAGCTTGCAGGGACAGGGTAGGAATGAGCAGTTCTTC.

About this clonotype itself: With a far larger clone one base away, a read error is the likely cause. The CDR3 DNA reads TGTGCCAGCAGCTGGGAAGATACGCAGTATTTT. Translation gives CASSWEDTQYF. The chain uses TRBV7-2 and TRBJ2-3; D is unclear. V was pared by 4 bases and J by 5 bases, with 4 bases between. Germline values: CDR1 SGHTA, CDR2 FQGNSA. CDR3 length: 11 amino acids.

The genes are TRBV5-1 and TRBJ2-5; no clear D. The CDR3 length is 15 residues. V was trimmed by 0 bases and J by 4 bases, leaving 13 bases between them. Germline V gene sequence: CDR1 SGHRS, CDR2 YFSETQ. CDR3 in amino acids: CASSLAGARLETQYF. The CDR3 nucleotides are TGCGCCAGCAGCTTGGCCGGAGCCAGATTAGAGACCCAGTACTTC.

This clonotype was seen many times. The chain is built from TRBV10-1 and TRBJ2-3; 10 bases fit TRBD2. The junction had 6 bases not matched to a gene; V was cut back by 0 bases and J by 3 bases. Per the germline V gene, CDR1 is WNHNN and CDR2 is SYGVQD (reference sequence). This CDR3 comprises 17 residues. The chain's CDR3 is CASSESSSSGGTDTQYF. CDR3 coding DNA: TGCGCCAGCAGTGAGTCGTCGTCTAGCGGGGGTACAGATACGCAGTATTTT.

This clonotype came up many times. The chain uses TRBV18 and TRBJ2-7; D not resolved. Germline values: CDR1 KGHSH, CDR2 LQKENI. This CDR3 comprises 14 residues. V was clipped by 2 bases and J by 2 bases, with 10 bases between them. CDR3 residues: CASSPSKVTYEQYF. In DNA form, the CDR3 reads TGTGCCAGCTCACCATCAAAAGTTACCTACGAGCAGTACTTC.

In its sample, this clonotype was seen a few times. CDR3 amino acids: CASSQDLGGAVGELFF. The CDR3 DNA is TGCGCCAGCAGCCAAGATCTCGGGGGGGCCGTCGGGGAGCTGTTTTTT. This sequence joins TRBV4-3 and TRBJ2-2, with TRBD2 matching 8 bases. The CDR3 extends over 16 amino acids. The V gene's germline CDR1 is LGHNA and CDR2 YSLEER. With 0 bases clipped from V and 7 bases from J, the junction kept 7 bases outside the gene matches.

This clonotype was recorded many times. The CDR3 DNA reads TGTGCCAGCAGCTTAGTCGCGGGGGTTGATACGCAGTATTTT. It specifies CASSLVAGVDTQYF. J is TRBJ2-3 and V is TRBV7-3; TRBD2 matches at 7 bases. The CDR3 extends over 14 amino acids. Germline V lookup: CDR1 SGHTA, CDR2 FQGTGA. The trim removed 2 bases at V and 6 bases at J, leaving 5 bases unmatched.

The V and J genes are TRBV18 and TRBJ1-1, with 7 bases matching TRBD1. The germline gives CDR1 KGHSH, CDR2 LQKENI. The CDR3 spans 15 residues. The ends lost 2 bases at V and 5 bases at J; junction bases unmatched: 8. DNA of the CDR3: TGTGCCAGCTCACCAGCCGGACAGGTGATAACTGAAGCTTTCTTT. Translated: CASSPAGQVITEAFF.

The chain has TRBV20-1 and TRBJ2-5, with TRBD1 matching 7 bases. The V and J ends lost 6 bases and 2 bases, in that order; junction bases with no gene match: 6. Germline CDR1 is DFQATT and CDR2 is SNEGSKA (reference sequence). The CDR3 extends over 13 amino acids. The DNA of the CDR3 is TGCAGTGCCAGTGACAGGGATCAAGAGACCCAGTACTTC. Translated: CSASDRDQETQYF.

This clonotype was recorded at least ten times. V usage is TRBV3-1 and J usage is TRBJ1-6, with TRBD1 matching 10 bases. The CDR3 length is 17 residues. In germline, CDR1 is LGHDT, CDR2 YNNKEL (reference sequence). With 4 bases clipped from V and 7 bases from J, the junction kept 10 bases outside the gene matches. The CDR3 DNA is TGTGCCAGCAGCCCGACGGGACAGGGGCAGAGGAATTCACCCCTCCACTTT. Its protein product is CASSPTGQGQRNSPLHF.

This clonotype was recorded at least ten times. The CDR3 nucleotides read TGTGCCTGGAGCGGGGAGCTCACAGATACGCAGTATTTT. Translated, it gives CAWSGELTDTQYF. This chain connects TRBV30 to TRBJ2-3; D possibly corresponds to TRBD2 (5 bases). Per germline, CDR1 GTSNPN and CDR2 SVGIG (reference sequence). CDR3 size: 13 residues. The V end was cut by 3 bases, the J end by 2 bases, with 9 bases between.

CDR3: CASSYPNILAPVDTGELFF. The CDR3 region has the DNA TGTGCCAGCAGTTACCCTAATATACTAGCGCCCGTGGACACCGGGGAGCTGTTTTTT. The rearrangement links TRBV6-2 or TRBV6-3 to TRBJ2-2; the match to TRBD2 covers 7 bases. V trimming: 2 bases; J trimming: 3 bases; junction bases outside the gene matches: 15. CDR3 length equals 19 residues. Looked up from germline, CDR1 is MNHEY and CDR2 is SVGEGT.

This clonotype has a count of ten or more. V usage is TRBV5-1 and J usage is TRBJ1-1, with D possibly being TRBD1 (6 bases). The CDR3 spans 15 residues. Trimming cost V 1 base and J 1 base, with 11 bases left between them. The germline V gene encodes CDR1 SGHRS and CDR2 YFSETQ. CDR3 DNA: TGCGCCAGCAGCTTGTCGGGGGCGCAGAACACTGAAGCTTTCTTT. It yields the protein CASSLSGAQNTEAFF.

This clonotype was picked up many times. V and J are TRBV20-1 and TRBJ2-7, with 12 bases identical to TRBD2. Germline V gene data show CDR1 as DFQATT and CDR2 as SNEGSKA (reference sequence). This CDR3 contains 15 residues. V lost 3 bases and J lost 3; bases outside the gene matches: 6. CDR3 residues: CSASELAGGYYEQYF. The CDR3 region has the DNA TGCAGTGCTAGTGAACTAGCGGGGGGATACTACGAGCAGTACTTC.

This clonotype was found a few times. The V and J genes are TRBV29-1 and TRBJ2-2; perhaps TRBD1 as D (6 bases). The V gene lost 6 bases and the J gene lost 4 bases, with 18 bases spanning the gap. Per germline, CDR1 SQVTM and CDR2 ANQGSEA. The CDR3 contains 15 residues. CDR3 coding DNA: TGCAGCGTCGAAACGACAGGACCGGGCACCGGGGAGCTGTTTTTT. It translates to CSVETTGPGTGELFF.

Here the CDR3 DNA reads TGTGCCAGCAGAGTCGTGGGGAGCACTGAAGCTTTCTTT. Residues: CASRVVGSTEAFF. V is TRBV11-2 and J is TRBJ1-1, with D unresolved. Germline V gene data show CDR1 as SGHAT and CDR2 as FQNNGV. Trimming shortened V by 6 bases and J by 4 bases, and 12 bases separated the two germline ends. The CDR3 totals 13 residues.

This sequence joins TRBV2 and TRBJ1-1; D not resolved. The CDR3 covers 13 residues. Trimming stripped 6 bases from V and 4 bases from J, with 12 bases between. Germline V lookup: CDR1 SNHLY, CDR2 FYNNEI. CDR3 DNA: TGTGCCAGCAGATGGCGGGTAGCCACTGAAGCTTTCTTT. This sequence encodes CASRWRVATEAFF.

In this sample, this clonotype turned up many times. V usage is TRBV6-1 and J usage is TRBJ1-4; TRBD1 matches at 8 bases. This CDR3 spans 14 amino acids. Germline V gene lookup returns CDR1 MNHNS and CDR2 SASEGT. V shed 11 bases, J shed 6 bases, and the junction held 11 bases outside the gene matches. CDR3 coding DNA: TGTGCCTCCCATGTGAGGACAGGGTATGAAAAACTGTTTTTT. Amino acid sequence: CASHVRTGYEKLFF.

This clonotype was seen more than once but under ten times. The chain has TRBV7-2 and TRBJ2-3, with D tentatively TRBD2 (6 bases). Germline CDR1 SGHTA, CDR2 FQGNSA. This CDR3 is built from 14 residues. The V end lost 5 bases, the J end lost 1 base, and 10 bases lay between the germline ends. The CDR3 DNA reads as TGTGCCAGCAGCATACCTAGCGGCACAGATACGCAGTATTTT. Protein sequence: CASSIPSGTDTQYF.

This clonotype was seen many times. The V and J genes are TRBV12-5 and TRBJ1-1; D is uncertain. The CDR3 extends over 18 amino acids. The V gene's germline CDR1 is LGHNT and CDR2 FRNRAP. The V end lost 0 bases, the J end lost 1 base, and 18 bases lay between the germline ends. The CDR3 coding sequence is TGTGCTAGTGGTTTGGTCGTTAATGTCGGCCAGCCGAACACTGAAGCTTTCTTT. Its protein is CASGLVVNVGQPNTEAFF.

The chain joins TRBV7-8 to TRBJ2-3; 9 positions agree with TRBD1. Germline trimming cut 6 bases from V and 2 bases from J; bases unmatched to any gene: 6. The CDR3 covers 15 residues. Germline-derived CDR1 and CDR2 are SGHVS and FQNEAQ. Here the CDR3 reads CASRPDRGNTDTQYF. The CDR3 DNA is TGTGCCAGCAGGCCGGACAGGGGCAACACAGATACGCAGTATTTT.

This clonotype was counted many times. This chain uses TRBV7-2 with TRBJ1-5, with D unclear. CDR3 length: 15 residues. Per the germline V gene, CDR1 is SGHTA and CDR2 is FQGNSA. Trimming removed 2 bases at V and 2 bases at J, with 10 bases between. CDR3 DNA sequence: TGTGCCAGCAGCTTACTGTTGGGCGGCAATCAGCCCCAGCATTTT. It yields the protein CASSLLLGGNQPQHF.

This clonotype was seen only a few times. The CDR3 reads CASSLTAGELFF. As DNA, the CDR3 is TGCGCCAGCAGCTTGACGGCCGGGGAGCTGTTTTTT. This sequence joins TRBV5-1 and TRBJ2-2; D not resolved. The V gene lost 1 base and the J gene lost 6 bases, with 4 bases spanning the gap. The CDR3 runs to 12 residues. The germline gives CDR1 SGHRS, CDR2 YFSETQ.

The rearrangement uses TRBV20-1 and TRBJ1-2; TRBD1 aligns across 8 bases. Losses at the gene ends were 5 bases for V and 7 bases for J; bases not matched to a gene: 6. Germline CDR1 and CDR2: DFQATT and SNEGSKA (reference sequence). The CDR3 contains 12 residues. CDR3 DNA sequence: TGCAGTGCTCAAGACAGGGGATCTGGCTACACCTTC. Translating gives CSAQDRGSGYTF.

This clonotype was seen at least ten times. The V and J genes are TRBV6-1 and TRBJ2-3; D unclear. CDR3 size: 14 residues. The ends were cut back, 3 bases at V and 0 bases at J, with 7 bases in the middle. Germline CDR1 is MNHNS and CDR2 is SASEGT. CDR3 coding DNA: TGTGCCAGCAGTGATTGGCCTAGCACAGATACGCAGTATTTT. Residues: CASSDWPSTDTQYF.

This clonotype was counted at least ten times. The V gene is TRBV5-1, the J gene TRBJ2-3; no firm D call. From germline, CDR1 is SGHRS and CDR2 YFSETQ. The germline V and J ends were trimmed by 0 bases and 4 bases, with 6 bases remaining between them. The CDR3 contains 13 residues. The CDR3 region is CASSLALADTQYF. CDR3 in DNA: TGCGCCAGCAGCTTGGCGCTAGCAGATACGCAGTATTTT.

This clonotype came up many times. The rearrangement joins TRBV7-2 to TRBJ2-7; D ambiguous. The CDR3 has 13 amino acids. Germline CDR1 reads SGHTA; CDR2 reads FQGNSA. V was cut by 2 bases and J by 3 bases, with 8 bases left in between. The CDR3 coding sequence is TGTGCCAGCAGCTTACAGGACGGCTACGAGCAGTACTTC. This codes for CASSLQDGYEQYF.

This clonotype was detected many times. The chain uses TRBV7-9 and TRBJ1-2; unclear D gene. The ends were cut back, 1 base at V and 0 bases at J, with 6 bases in the middle. The CDR3 spans 14 residues. Germline CDR1 and CDR2: SEHNR and FQNEAQ (reference sequence). CDR3 sequence reads: CASSLGGANYGYTF. In nucleotides, the CDR3 is TGTGCCAGCAGCTTAGGCGGGGCTAACTATGGCTACACCTTC.

This clonotype was found many times. CDR3 region: CASSLDTGGDTQYF. The CDR3 nucleotides read TGTGCCAGCAGCTTAGATACGGGGGGAGATACGCAGTATTTT. The V and J genes are TRBV11-3 and TRBJ2-3, with TRBD2 matching 7 bases. This CDR3 has 14 amino acids. Germline trimming cut 0 bases from V and 5 bases from J; bases unmatched to any gene: 2. Germline-derived CDR1 and CDR2 are SGHNT and YENEEA.